This T cell receptor (beta chain) came from a study of T cell repertoires in cytomegalovirus infection. Across the whole study: Shared public TCR beta signatures pointed to both CMV infection and a matching HLA type.

General observations from the study: HLA-C-restricted CMV clonotypes gave the most frequent clonotype in two of eight donors. Carriage of CMV together with the relevant HLA was identifiable through cumulative public TCR beta family frequency.

Trimming took 5 bases from V and 4 from J, leaving 11 bases between them. Germline CDR1 reads SGHTA; CDR2 reads FQGTGA. The CDR3 loop spans 13 amino acids. This clonotype was detected ten times or more. Its antigen is not known. TCRdb reprocessed the reads via MiXCR and lists one record per CDR3 protein. This table holds approximately 190,000 distinct CDR3 sequences, roughly 27% found once. The genes are TRBV7-3 and TRBJ2-5, with unresolved D. Sequenced material: PBMCs. The sequence came from a human donor in good health (CMV status not recorded). Some clones in this sample may be carry-over from other donors' samples. CDR3 loop: CASSLVKGETQYF. The CDR3, as DNA: TGTGCCAGCAGCCTGGTCAAGGGAGAGACCCAGTACTTC.